This TCR beta chain was captured in a study of identical twins. TCRdb re-derived calls from the 5' RACE reads in MiXCR, one entry per CDR3 protein. The table has 350,000 to 400,000 distinct CDR3 sequences, around 9% seen once. This clonotype came up a few times. The TCR originated in a woman in her 50s in good health. The sequenced material came from naive T cells sorted from blood.

The CDR3 DNA is TGTGCCAGCAGCTACCGTCGTTTTGGTTCCGTGGGTTGGGAGCAGTACTTC. Protein product: CASSYRRFGSVGWEQYF. This chain uses TRBV6-5 with TRBJ2-7; the D is unclear. Germline V gives CDR1 MNHEY, CDR2 SVGAGI. The CDR3 runs 17 residues. The V end was cut by 6 bases, the J end by 7 bases, with 28 bases between.